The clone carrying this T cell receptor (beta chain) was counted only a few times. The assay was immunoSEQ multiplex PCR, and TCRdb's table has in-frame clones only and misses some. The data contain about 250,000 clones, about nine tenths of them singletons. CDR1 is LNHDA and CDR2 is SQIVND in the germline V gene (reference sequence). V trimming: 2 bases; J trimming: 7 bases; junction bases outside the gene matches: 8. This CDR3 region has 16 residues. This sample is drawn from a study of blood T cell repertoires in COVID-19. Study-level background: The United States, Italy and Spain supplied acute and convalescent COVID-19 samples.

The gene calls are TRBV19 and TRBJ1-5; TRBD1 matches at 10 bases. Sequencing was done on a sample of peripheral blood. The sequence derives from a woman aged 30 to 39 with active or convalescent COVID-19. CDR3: CASSIRGTGEGQPQHF. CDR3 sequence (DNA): TGTGCCAGTAGTATACGTGGGACAGGGGAAGGACAGCCCCAGCATTTT.